This TCR beta chain was sequenced during a study of CD8 T cells in Susac syndrome. Random hexamers were used to reverse transcribe an amount of roughly 0.5 to 1 ug RNA. Amplification of TCR beta CDR3 spanned 54 Vbeta and 13 Jbeta via immunoSEQ multiplex PCR. TCRdb re-called the immunoSEQ multiplex PCR reads through MiXCR, storing one row per CDR3 protein. Among about 400,000 distinct CDR3 sequences listed, around 85% were seen once. The V gene's germline CDR1 is DFQATT and CDR2 SNEGSKA (reference sequence). J gave up 7 bases and V 7 bases, and 30 bases lay outside the gene matches. The CDR3 runs 20 residues.

V and J are TRBV20-1 and TRBJ1-2; 10 bases fit TRBD1. This TCR was recovered from a human donor with multiple sclerosis. Material for sequencing was CD8+ T cells from PBMCs. The CDR3 here is CSGIRSRDRGTSAARGGYTF. CDR3 coding DNA: TGCAGTGGGATTCGAAGCCGGGACAGGGGCACCTCCGCGGCTAGAGGTGGCTACACCTTC.